This record concerns one T cell receptor (beta chain) sequence. This sample is part of a study of blood T cell repertoires in COVID-19. At the level of the study: From the United States, Italy and Spain came samples of acute and convalescent COVID-19. Nucleic acid was either cDNA or gDNA, and it came from T cells, B-cell-depleted T cells, or PBMCs.

The length of the CDR3 is 13 residues. Germline CDR1 is MNHEY and CDR2 is SVGEGT. Trimming stripped 6 bases from V and 5 bases from J, with 13 bases between. In the original processing: Amplified reference gene primers provided the basis for estimating nucleated cell counts. Libraries were prepared by immunoSEQ multiplex PCR; TCRdb keeps only in-frame clonotypes and omits some of them. V, J and clone size reflect that table, while D and trimming were determined from the DNA. The table has 150,000 or so clones, around 84% seen once. The sequencing input was peripheral blood. The source of this sequence is a human donor in a cohort sampled during active COVID-19. The rearrangement uses TRBV6-2 or TRBV6-3 and TRBJ1-1; D remains ambiguous. The CDR3 DNA reads as TGTGCCAGCAGCACCCTTGGCTGGACTGAAGCTTTCTTT. Amino acids: CASSTLGWTEAFF.